This T cell receptor (beta chain) originates from a study of response to subunit inactivated influenza vaccine. This clonotype has more than one count but fewer than ten. Antigen: not known. Study observations and caveats: Authors suggested few new T cells are recruited by each seasonal influenza vaccination.

MiXCR, run by TCRdb on the RT-PCR reads, gives a single entry per CDR3 protein. The sample lists about 500,000 distinct CDR3 sequences; approximately 17% were seen once. Unmatched junction bases numbered 4, after V lost 1 base and J lost 6 bases. Germline loops: CDR1 SGHDT, CDR2 YYEEEE. The CDR3 spans 15 residues. The clonotype comes from a man between 50 and 69 years old who received an inactivated influenza vaccine. The genes are TRBV5-6 and TRBJ2-3; the match to TRBD1 covers 11 bases. Sample: CD4+ T cells sorted from PBMCs, taken approximately 25 months after vaccination. This CDR3 is CASSLLGQGVDTQYF. The DNA of the CDR3 is TGTGCCAGCAGCTTGTTGGGACAGGGGGTGGATACGCAGTATTTT. Full variable domain (remainder filled in from reference TRBV5-6 and TRBJ2-3): DAGVTQSPTHLIKTRGQQVTLRCSPKSGHDTVSWYQQALGQGPQFIFQYYEEEERQRGNFPDRFSGHQFPNYSSELNVNALLLGDSALYLCASSLLGQGVDTQYFGPGTRLTVL.